The source of this T cell receptor beta chain is a study of blood T cell repertoires in COVID-19. Overall study: The origin of the acute and convalescent COVID-19 samples was the United States, Italy and Spain.

Sequencing used immunoSEQ multiplex PCR; TCRdb keeps in-frame clones, though not all of them. Counted here are under 85,000 clones, less than 90% occurring once; the ten biggest clones make up roughly 18%. The CDR3 is made up of 15 amino acids. V lost 4 bases to trimming and J lost 1 base; unmatched junction nucleotides: 4. Germline CDR1 KGHSH, CDR2 LQKENI. J is TRBJ2-5 and V is TRBV18, with TRBD1 matching over 9 bases. This TCR derives from a man older than 75 in a cohort sampled during active COVID-19. Sequencing used peripheral blood. The DNA for the CDR3 is TGTGCCAGCTCACAGGACAGGGGAGCCCAAGAGACCCAGTACTTC. Translating it yields CASSQDRGAQETQYF.